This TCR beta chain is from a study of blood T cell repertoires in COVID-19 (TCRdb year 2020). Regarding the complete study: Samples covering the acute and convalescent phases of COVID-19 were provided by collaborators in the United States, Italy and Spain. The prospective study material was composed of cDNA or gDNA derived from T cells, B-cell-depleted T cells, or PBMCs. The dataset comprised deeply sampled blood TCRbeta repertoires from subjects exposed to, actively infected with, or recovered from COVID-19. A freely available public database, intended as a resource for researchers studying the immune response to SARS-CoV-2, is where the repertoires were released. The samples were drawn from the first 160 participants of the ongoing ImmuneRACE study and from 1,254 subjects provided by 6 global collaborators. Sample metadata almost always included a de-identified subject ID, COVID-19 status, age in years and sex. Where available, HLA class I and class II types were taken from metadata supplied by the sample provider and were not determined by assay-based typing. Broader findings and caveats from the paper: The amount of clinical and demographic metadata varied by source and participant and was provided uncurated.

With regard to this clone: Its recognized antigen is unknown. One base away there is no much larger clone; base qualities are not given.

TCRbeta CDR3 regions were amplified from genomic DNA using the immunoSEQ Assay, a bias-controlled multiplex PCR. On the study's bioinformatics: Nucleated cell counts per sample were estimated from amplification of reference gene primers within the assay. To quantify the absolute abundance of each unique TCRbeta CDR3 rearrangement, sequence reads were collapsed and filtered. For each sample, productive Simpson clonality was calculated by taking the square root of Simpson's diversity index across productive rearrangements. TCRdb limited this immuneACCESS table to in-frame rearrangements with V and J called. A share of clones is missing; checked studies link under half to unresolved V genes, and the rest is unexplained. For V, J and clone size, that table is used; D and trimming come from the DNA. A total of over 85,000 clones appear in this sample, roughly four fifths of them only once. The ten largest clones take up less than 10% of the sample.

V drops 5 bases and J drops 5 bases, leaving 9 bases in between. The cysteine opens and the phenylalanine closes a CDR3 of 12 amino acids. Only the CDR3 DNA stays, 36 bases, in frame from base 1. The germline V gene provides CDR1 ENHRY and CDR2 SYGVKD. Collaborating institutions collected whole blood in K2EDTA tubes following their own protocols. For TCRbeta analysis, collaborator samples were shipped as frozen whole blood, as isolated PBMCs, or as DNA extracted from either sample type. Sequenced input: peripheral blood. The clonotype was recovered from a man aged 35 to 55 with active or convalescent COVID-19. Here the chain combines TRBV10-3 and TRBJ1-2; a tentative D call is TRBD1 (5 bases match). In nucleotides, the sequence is TGTGCCATCAGTCCCACAGGTTATGGCTACACCTTC. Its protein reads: CAISPTGYGYTF.